The 18 T cell receptor beta chains reported below all come from one sample, sequenced in a study of blood T cell repertoires in COVID-19. TCRdb's table, derived via immunoSEQ multiplex PCR, lists solely in-frame clones and lacks some. The data show roughly 87,000 clones, over 75% seen once. Sequenced: peripheral blood. These receptors originate from a woman in her 70s with acute or convalescent COVID-19.

The chain recombines TRBV7-2 with TRBJ1-2, with TRBD1 as a possible D gene (5 bases). Germline assignment: CDR1 SGHTA and CDR2 FQGNSA. V lost 1 base and J 7 bases, leaving 16 bases between the germline ends. The CDR3 spans 15 residues. In nucleotides, the CDR3 is TGTGCCAGCAGCTTAGGCCCTGTGGTGGGGGGTGGCTACACCTTC. It is translated as CASSLGPVVGGGYTF.

The chain links TRBV3-1 (or the pseudogene TRBV3-2) to TRBJ1-1; D might be TRBD1 (5 bases). Germline V CDR1 and CDR2: LGHDT, YNNKEL (reference sequence). V was pared by 0 bases and J by 5 bases, with 16 bases between. The CDR3 runs to 16 residues. The CDR3 loop is CASSQEEYAGGTEAFF. The CDR3, as DNA: TGTGCCAGCAGCCAAGAAGAGTACGCGGGGGGGACTGAAGCTTTCTTT.

This clone has just one count. CDR3 DNA: TGTGCCATCAGTGGCAGTGGCGGTCCTAGCACAGATACGCAGTATTTT. This translates into CAISGSGGPSTDTQYF. V is TRBV10-3 and J is TRBJ2-3; no firm D call. The CDR3 covers 16 residues. Between the trimmed V and J ends, which lost 4 bases and 0 bases, there was a span of 14 bases. Germline loops: CDR1 ENHRY, CDR2 SYGVKD.

This clone was observed a single time. The chain joins TRBV9 to TRBJ2-2; the D is unclear. Per germline, CDR1 SGDLS and CDR2 YYNGEE. The CDR3 runs to 13 residues. Trimming took 2 bases from V and 11 from J, leaving 13 bases between them. This CDR3 reads CASSVTVDGELFF. The CDR3 DNA reads TGTGCCAGCAGCGTTACAGTAGACGGAGAGCTGTTTTTT.

A word on this clone: An end of the junction does not agree with germline; a read error may underlie this. The chain carries TRBV5-1 and TRBJ2-1, with TRBD2 matching 15 bases. The CDR3 extends over 14 amino acids. Germline V gives CDR1 SGHRS, CDR2 YFSETQ. The CDR3: CASSLGTSGGARIF. The CDR3, as DNA: TGCGCCAGCAGCTTGGGGACTAGCGGGGGGGCGAGGATCTTC.

The chain has TRBV5-1 and TRBJ2-1; D may be TRBD2 (6 bases). Trimming took 3 bases from V and 7 from J, leaving 14 bases between them. The CDR3 sequence is 14 residues long. CDR1 SGHRS and CDR2 YFSETQ come from the germline V gene. CDR3 nucleotides: TGCGCCAGCAGCTATCCGGAGGCGGGAAATGAGCAGTTCTTC. Translating it yields CASSYPEAGNEQFF.

The chain carries TRBV29-1 and TRBJ2-5; D perhaps matches TRBD1 (5 bases). Germline CDR1 reads SQVTM; CDR2 reads ANQGSEA. With 0 bases removed from V and 5 bases from J, the gap between germline ends came to 13 bases. The CDR3 length is 14 residues. Here the CDR3 DNA reads TGCAGCGTTGAAGACAGGGCGACGAGGGAGACCCAGTACTTC. This sequence encodes CSVEDRATRETQYF.

CDR3 DNA sequence: TGTGCCAGCAGTCCCGGTAGGACAGGCGGTAGGGGCTACACCTTC. It codes for CASSPGRTGGRGYTF. V and J are TRBV2 and TRBJ1-2; TRBD1 matches at 7 bases. Germline CDR1 reads SNHLY; CDR2 reads FYNNEI. The CDR3 has 15 amino acids. V dropped 5 bases and J dropped 8; count of bases not matched to a gene: 14.

The chain has TRBV7-8 and TRBJ2-1; D remains ambiguous. The CDR3 has 15 amino acids. V gave up 3 bases and J gave up 9 bases, with 18 bases separating them. Germline V gene sequence: CDR1 SGHVS, CDR2 FQNEAQ. The CDR3 nucleotides read TGTGCCAGCAGCTTCCTAGTACCCACACCCGGTGAGCAGTTCTTC. Translating it yields CASSFLVPTPGEQFF. The full variable domain, completed using reference TRBV7-8 and TRBJ2-1, is GAGVSQSPRYKVAKRGQDVALRCDPISGHVSLFWYQQALGQGPEFLTYFQNEAQLDKSGLPSDRFFAERPEGSVSTLKIQRTQQEDSAVYLCASSFLVPTPGEQFFGPGTRLTVL.

This chain joins TRBV13 and TRBJ1-1; 7 bases agree with TRBD1. CDR1 and CDR2 from the germline V gene are PRHDT and FYEKMQ (reference sequence). CDR3 length: 15 residues. Trimming removed 4 bases from V and 3 bases from J; junction bases left unmatched: 8. The CDR3 loop reads CASSSRQGLDTEAFF. CDR3 bases: TGTGCCAGCAGCTCCCGACAGGGTTTGGACACTGAAGCTTTCTTT.

The chain couples TRBV18 to TRBJ1-1; TRBD1 is a possible D gene (6 bases). Germline CDR1 KGHSH, CDR2 LQKENI. V lost 0 bases, J lost 4 bases, and 12 bases lay in between. The CDR3 runs 15 residues. The CDR3 region is CASSPPKGVSTEAFF. The DNA of the CDR3 is TGTGCCAGCTCACCACCTAAGGGGGTAAGCACTGAAGCTTTCTTT.

This clone was counted a single time. V usage is TRBV5-1 and J usage is TRBJ1-5; no clear D gene. Germline V gene data show CDR1 as SGHRS and CDR2 as YFSETQ. This CDR3 region has 15 residues. Trimming pared 4 bases from V and 4 bases from J, leaving 15 bases between. CDR3 sequence (DNA): TGCGCCAGCAGCCTTACGGGTGAGGCAAATCAGCCCCAGCATTTT. Translated: CASSLTGEANQPQHF.

This chain connects TRBV27 to TRBJ1-5, with D possibly being TRBD1 (6 bases). Trimming removed 6 bases from V and 1 base from J, with 13 bases in between. In germline, CDR1 is MNHEY, CDR2 SMNVEV (reference sequence). The CDR3 has 15 residues. CDR3 in amino acids: CASRPGQWSNQPQHF. The CDR3 DNA follows: TGTGCCAGCAGGCCCGGACAGTGGAGCAATCAGCCCCAGCATTTT.

The genes are TRBV5-1 and TRBJ1-1, with D hard to call. This CDR3 is built from 14 residues. Trimming removed 1 base from V and 0 bases from J, with 7 bases in between. The germline CDR1 and CDR2 sequences are SGHRS and YFSETQ. The CDR3 DNA reads as TGCGCCAGCAGCTTGTCAGTTTTGAACACTGAAGCTTTCTTT. Amino acids: CASSLSVLNTEAFF.

The V and J genes are TRBV2 and TRBJ1-5; D perhaps matches TRBD1 (5 bases). The V gene's germline CDR1 is SNHLY and CDR2 FYNNEI. V gave up 5 bases and J gave up 2 bases, with 16 bases separating them. The CDR3 is 16 residues long. For the CDR3, the DNA is TGTGCCAGCAGTCCCGGTTTCGGGGGTGGCAATCAGCCCCAGCATTTT. It yields the protein CASSPGFGGGNQPQHF. Supplemented by reference TRBV2 and TRBJ1-5, the full variable domain reads EPEVTQTPSHQVTQMGQEVILRCVPISNHLYFYWYRQILGQKVEFLVSFYNNEISEKSEIFDDQFSVERPDGSNFTLKIRSTKLEDSAMYFCASSPGFGGGNQPQHFGDGTRLSIL.

This clone occurred once. The genes are TRBV5-1 and TRBJ1-1, with 7 positions matching TRBD1. Germline CDR1 SGHRS, CDR2 YFSETQ. V lost 4 bases and J lost 3; bases outside the gene matches: 9. The CDR3 has 15 residues. CDR3 sequence: CASSPEGASDTEAFF. The CDR3 nucleotides are TGCGCCAGCAGCCCAGAGGGGGCGTCGGACACTGAAGCTTTCTTT.

This chain connects TRBV7-9 to TRBJ2-6; D unresolved. Trimming cost V 1 base and J 0 bases, with 7 bases left between them. The germline V gene has CDR1 SEHNR and CDR2 FQNEAQ (reference sequence). This CDR3 has 16 amino acids. This CDR3 is CASSLGALSGANVLTF. CDR3 bases: TGTGCCAGCAGCTTAGGTGCACTCTCTGGGGCCAACGTCCTGACTTTC. Using reference TRBV7-9 and TRBJ2-6 for the parts outside the CDR3, the full variable domain is DTGVSQNPRHKITKRGQNVTFRCDPISEHNRLYWYRQTLGQGPEFLTYFQNEAQLEKSRLLSDRFSAERPKGSFSTLEIQRTEQGDSAMYLCASSLGALSGANVLTFGAGSRLTVL.

The chain uses TRBV11-2 and TRBJ2-7, with 7 positions matching TRBD1. This CDR3 is built from 12 residues. J gave up 6 bases and V 2 bases, and 1 base lay outside the gene matches. CDR1 and CDR2 from the germline V gene are SGHAT and FQNNGV. The CDR3 protein is CASSLSGGEQYF. The CDR3 DNA is TGTGCCAGCAGCTTATCAGGGGGCGAGCAGTACTTC.